The T cell receptor beta chain under discussion was sequenced for a study of T cells in Graves' hyperthyroidism and ophthalmopathy. The CDR3 has 15 residues. Looked up from germline, CDR1 is SGDLS and CDR2 is YYNGEE. Trimming left V 0 bases short and J 4 bases short, with 14 bases between. Regions amplified from RNA transcripts were the TCR beta CDR3 regions. When the TCR CDR3 underwent first-round RT-PCR, the HTBI primer set was used. TCRdb redid the calling of the multiplex PCR reads with MiXCR, one entry per CDR3 protein. The data contain about 400,000 distinct CDR3 sequences, about 14% of them seen just once; the ten biggest clones take up around 20%. Study outcomes and limitations: Within blood appeared most thyroid clonotypes that had expanded above 0.001.

This clonotype has ten or more counts. Its antigen is unidentified. What was sequenced was blood. V usage is TRBV9 and J usage is TRBJ2-7; D gene uncertain. This clonotype was obtained from a woman between 25 and 40 years old with Graves' ophthalmopathy. The CDR3: CASSVATGRSYEQYF. The CDR3 nucleotides are TGTGCCAGCAGCGTAGCTACGGGCCGGAGTTACGAGCAGTACTTC.